This T cell receptor (beta chain) is drawn from a study of blood T cells in healthy people across ages. Across the study: Researchers report that template switching captured about one barcoded beta molecule per two T cells.

Between the trimmed V and J ends, which lost 2 bases and 9 bases, there was a span of 17 bases. The CDR3 length is 14 residues. Germline values: CDR1 DFQATT, CDR2 SNEGSKA (reference sequence). Using a J-beta primer mix together with a sample-barcoded 5' primer, a second PCR was run for about 6 to 12 cycles. TCRdb re-derived calls from the 5' RACE reads in MiXCR, one entry per CDR3 protein. The sample lists 1.5 million to 2 million distinct CDR3 sequences, just under 50% occurring once. This receptor was taken from a woman between 35 and 50 years old in good health. The rearrangement uses TRBV20-1 and TRBJ1-5; D is perhaps TRBD1 (6 bases). The material sequenced was blood. The DNA of the CDR3 is TGCAGTGCTAGAAACAGTAGGGGGTCTAGGCCCCAGCATTTT. This sequence encodes CSARNSRGSRPQHF.